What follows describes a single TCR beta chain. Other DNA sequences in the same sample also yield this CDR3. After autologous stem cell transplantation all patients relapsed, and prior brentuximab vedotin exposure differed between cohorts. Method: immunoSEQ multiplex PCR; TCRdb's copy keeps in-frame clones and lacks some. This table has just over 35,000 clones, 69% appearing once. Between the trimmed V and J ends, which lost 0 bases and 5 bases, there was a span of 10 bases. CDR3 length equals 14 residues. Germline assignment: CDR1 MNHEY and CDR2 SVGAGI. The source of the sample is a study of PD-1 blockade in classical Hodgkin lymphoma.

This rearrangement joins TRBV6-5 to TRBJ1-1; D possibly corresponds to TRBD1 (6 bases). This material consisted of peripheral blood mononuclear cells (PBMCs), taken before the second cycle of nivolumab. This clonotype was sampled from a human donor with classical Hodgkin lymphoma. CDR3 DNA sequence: TGTGCCAGCAGTTACTCGGGGGGGCGAACTGAAGCTTTCTTT. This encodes CASSYSGGRTEAFF.